Listed here are 14 T cell receptor beta chains from one sample, sequenced in a study of shared T cell receptors in the human thymus. The repertoire was sequenced with immunoSEQ multiplex PCR; TCRdb's copy has only in-frame clones and lacks some. The sample includes hundreds of thousands of clones, around 87% of them seen just once. The sample was also reused in another study, on human thymus T cells.

Sequenced input: thymocytes. These receptors all come from a boy in the first two years of life with a congenital heart defect.

The J gene is TRBJ2-7, the V gene TRBV25-1; 9 bases map to TRBD1. CDR1 is MGHDK, CDR2 SYGVNS, per germline. The CDR3 covers 17 residues. The V and J ends lost 6 bases and 2 bases, in that order; junction bases with no gene match: 14. Here the CDR3 reads CASSQSKGQGFPYEQYF. CDR3 in DNA: TGTGCCAGCAGCCAATCCAAGGGACAGGGTTTCCCCTACGAGCAGTACTTC.

V gene TRBV18 combines with J gene TRBJ1-1; maybe TRBD1 (5 bases). The CDR3 is 14 amino acids. The V and J ends lost 2 bases and 11 bases respectively, with 18 bases between them. Germline values: CDR1 KGHSH, CDR2 LQKENI. The CDR3 DNA follows: TGTGCCAGCTCACCAGGGTGGAGGGGCGCTGGGGCTTTCTTT. It specifies CASSPGWRGAGAFF.

The rearrangement uses TRBV9 and TRBJ2-7, with D possibly TRBD1 on 7 matching bases. Per the germline V gene, CDR1 is SGDLS and CDR2 is YYNGEE. V lost 0 bases to trimming and J lost 3 bases, with 10 bases between them. The CDR3 length is 14 residues. In DNA, the CDR3 is TGTGCCAGCAGCGTAGGCAGGGGGGACTACGAGCAGTACTTC. It translates to CASSVGRGDYEQYF.

This clone was seen just once. The chain couples TRBV7-2 to TRBJ1-2; no firm D call. Trimming pared 4 bases from V and 6 bases from J, leaving 15 bases between. This CDR3 has 14 amino acids. CDR1 is SGHTA, CDR2 FQGNSA, per germline. CDR3 nucleotide sequence: TGTGCCAGCAGCTACCCTCCGGCTCGGGATGGCTACACCTTC. This encodes CASSYPPARDGYTF.

This clone showed up just a few times. This chain joins TRBV27 and TRBJ2-7; 10 nucleotides line up with TRBD2. The length of the CDR3 is 16 residues. J gave up 3 bases and V 3 bases, and 8 bases lay outside the gene matches. The germline V gene encodes CDR1 MNHEY and CDR2 SMNVEV (reference sequence). Written as DNA, the CDR3 is TGTGCCAGCAGTTTGGTTGTAGCGGGGGGTTTCTACGAGCAGTACTTC. Protein: CASSLVVAGGFYEQYF.

This clone was observed a handful of times. The V gene is TRBV10-2, the J gene TRBJ2-7; 7 bases map to TRBD1. The CDR3 sequence is 16 residues long. The V gene's germline CDR1 is WSHSY and CDR2 SAAADI. With V trimmed by 2 bases and J by 0 bases, 7 bases remained unmatched. CDR3 nucleotide sequence: TGCGCCAGCAGTGAGCCCCACCGGGACAGCTCCTACGAGCAGTACTTC. Translating gives CASSEPHRDSSYEQYF.

The chain couples TRBV28 to TRBJ2-7; possibly TRBD2 for D (6 bases). Germline V gene sequence: CDR1 MDHEN, CDR2 SYDVKM. V was pared by 7 bases and J by 2 bases, with 15 bases between. The CDR3 is 14 residues long. The CDR3 loop reads CASTSTGATYEQYF. The DNA of the CDR3 is TGTGCCAGCACGTCGACGGGAGCTACCTACGAGCAGTACTTC.

V gene TRBV7-6 combines with J gene TRBJ2-1, with a tentative D call TRBD2 (5 bases). CDR1 is SGHVS, CDR2 FNYEAQ, per germline. This CDR3 has 14 residues. With 1 base removed from V and 6 bases from J, the gap between germline ends came to 10 bases. Here the CDR3 reads CASSLGWGANEQFF. In DNA, the CDR3 is TGTGCCAGCAGCTTAGGTTGGGGAGCCAATGAGCAGTTCTTC.

The chain has TRBV18 and TRBJ2-5; TRBD2 aligns across 12 bases. J gave up 0 bases and V 4 bases, and 3 bases lay outside the gene matches. Germline assignment: CDR1 KGHSH and CDR2 LQKENI. The CDR3 totals 16 residues. As DNA, the CDR3 is TGTGCCAGCTCACACAGGACTAGCGGGGACCAAGAGACCCAGTACTTC. The encoded protein is CASSHRTSGDQETQYF.

This clone was recorded once. The V and J genes are TRBV4-3 and TRBJ2-2, with 11 bases matching TRBD1. The CDR3 spans 17 residues. V lost 1 base, J lost 4 bases, and 5 bases stayed unmatched. Germline V gives CDR1 LGHNA, CDR2 YSLEER. CDR3 residues: CASSQARTGGITGELFF. DNA for the CDR3: TGCGCCAGCAGCCAAGCCAGGACAGGGGGCATCACCGGGGAGCTGTTTTTT.

The chain recombines TRBV28 with TRBJ2-7; D gene uncertain. CDR3 length: 12 amino acids. Trimming pared 3 bases from V and 4 bases from J, leaving 7 bases between. Germline CDR1 and CDR2: MDHEN and SYDVKM. CDR3 residues: CASSLFLYEQYF. The CDR3 DNA sequence: TGTGCCAGCAGTTTGTTCCTGTACGAGCAGTACTTC. Full variable domain (remainder filled in from reference TRBV28 and TRBJ2-7): DVKVTQSSRYLVKRTGEKVFLECVQDMDHENMFWYRQDPGLGLRLIYFSYDVKMKEKGDIPEGYSVSREKKERFSLILESASTNQTSMYLCASSLFLYEQYFGPGTRLTVT.

The chain has TRBV14 and TRBJ1-2; D is unclear. This CDR3 has 17 residues. Per the germline V gene, CDR1 is SGHDN and CDR2 is FVKESK. Deletions cut 3 bases from V and 4 bases from J, with 21 bases between. CDR3 bases: TGTGCCAGCAGCCAGCCCTTGTACGGGAAGTTGTCCTATGGCTACACCTTC. Translated, it gives CASSQPLYGKLSYGYTF.

This chain uses TRBV13 with TRBJ2-5, with 10 bases identical to TRBD2. V trimming: 2 bases; J trimming: 5 bases; junction bases outside the gene matches: 11. The CDR3 totals 17 residues. The V gene's germline CDR1 is PRHDT and CDR2 FYEKMQ (reference sequence). CDR3 loop: CASSLSLSGGASETQYF. CDR3 nucleotides: TGTGCCAGCAGCTTATCGTTGAGCGGGGGGGCCTCGGAGACCCAGTACTTC.

The rearrangement uses TRBV28 and TRBJ2-7, with D possibly matching TRBD2 (5 bases). Germline values: CDR1 MDHEN, CDR2 SYDVKM. The V end was cut by 8 bases, the J end by 4 bases, with 21 bases between. This CDR3 is built from 15 residues. The CDR3: CASRLGDYRPYEQYF. The CDR3, as DNA: TGTGCCAGCCGCCTAGGCGACTACCGACCATACGAGCAGTACTTC.